Listed here are 5 T cell receptor beta chains from one sample, sequenced in a study of T cells in Graves' hyperthyroidism and ophthalmopathy. Amplification targeted TCR beta CDR3 regions from RNA transcripts. First-round RT-PCR with HTBI primers amplified the TCR CDR3 region. Via MiXCR, TCRdb re-called the multiplex PCR reads, giving one row per CDR3 protein. The table shows 250,000 to 300,000 distinct CDR3 sequences, with 13% occurring only once. The sample comprised blood. The receptors were gathered from a woman aged 25-40 years with Graves' hyperthyroidism that later progressed to Graves' ophthalmopathy.

This clonotype was found many times. This chain connects TRBV6-2 or TRBV6-3 to TRBJ2-7; D is tentatively TRBD1 or TRBD2 (5 bases each). The germline CDR1 and CDR2 sequences are MNHEY and SVGEGT. This CDR3 has 13 residues. Trimming cost V 6 bases and J 7 bases, with 16 bases left between them. CDR3 DNA: TGTGCCAGCAGCCCGGGGACGGCGCCTGAGCAGTACTTC. It is translated as CASSPGTAPEQYF.

This clonotype was found many times. The DNA for the CDR3 is TGTGCCACCAGCAGAGACGACGAGCAGTACTTC. This sequence encodes CATSRDDEQYF. The chain joins TRBV15 to TRBJ2-7; D gene ambiguous. Trimming shortened V by 0 bases and J by 5 bases, and 2 bases separated the two germline ends. The CDR3 spans 11 residues. Germline CDR1 LNHNV, CDR2 YYDKDF (reference sequence).

At least ten counts were recorded for this clonotype. The chain couples TRBV18 to TRBJ1-4; the D is unclear. The V end was cut by 0 bases, the J end by 8 bases, with 10 bases between. The CDR3 covers 14 residues. Germline lookup yields CDR1 KGHSH and CDR2 LQKENI. The DNA of the CDR3 is TGTGCCAGCTCACCACCGGGTAGTGGGGAAAAACTGTTTTTT. This codes for CASSPPGSGEKLFF.

The chain recombines TRBV29-1 with TRBJ1-4; D not resolved. The CDR3 runs to 12 residues. Germline loops: CDR1 SQVTM, CDR2 ANQGSEA. V was shortened by 4 bases and J by 4 bases, with 7 bases between the two germline ends. CDR3 nucleotides: TGCAGCGTTGCGTCGGGTAATGAAAAACTGTTTTTT. Translation gives CSVASGNEKLFF.

This clonotype has at least ten counts. The chain combines TRBV13 with TRBJ2-7; no clear D gene. The CDR3 sequence is 14 residues long. Germline V gives CDR1 PRHDT, CDR2 FYEKMQ (reference sequence). V was shortened by 3 bases and J by 0 bases, with 9 bases between the two germline ends. The CDR3 loop is CASSFATYSYEQYF. The DNA for the CDR3 is TGTGCCAGCAGCTTTGCGACGTACTCCTACGAGCAGTACTTC.